This TCR beta chain is drawn from a study of T-cell reconstitution after alpha-beta-depleted transplantation in children. This clonotype showed up many times. What it binds is unknown. General study points: Newly generated T cells supplied most T-cell counts and diversity one year post-transplant. Reportedly, only several hundred clones from non-depleted graft cells drove alpha-beta T-cell counts at about two months.

Unique molecular identifiers were used in preparing the TCRbeta library. In TCRdb, the PCR reads were re-called with MiXCR into one record per CDR3 protein. The table has fewer than 700,000 distinct CDR3 sequences, 10% to 15% seen once. Unmatched junction bases numbered 5, after V lost 5 bases and J lost 7 bases. This CDR3 contains 12 residues. Germline V gives CDR1 SEHNR, CDR2 FQNEAQ (reference sequence). The chain has TRBV7-9 and TRBJ2-7; 7 bases are a match to TRBD1. This TCR was sampled from a male patient aged 10-17 years who had a stem cell transplant for acute myeloid leukemia, so the T cells may come from the graft donor. Specimen: PBMCs, mostly from graft donor cells, collected 360 days after TCRalphabeta/CD19-depleted stem cell transplant. CDR3 region: CASSPTGSEQYF. In nucleotides, the CDR3 is TGTGCCAGCAGCCCGACAGGGAGTGAGCAGTACTTC.